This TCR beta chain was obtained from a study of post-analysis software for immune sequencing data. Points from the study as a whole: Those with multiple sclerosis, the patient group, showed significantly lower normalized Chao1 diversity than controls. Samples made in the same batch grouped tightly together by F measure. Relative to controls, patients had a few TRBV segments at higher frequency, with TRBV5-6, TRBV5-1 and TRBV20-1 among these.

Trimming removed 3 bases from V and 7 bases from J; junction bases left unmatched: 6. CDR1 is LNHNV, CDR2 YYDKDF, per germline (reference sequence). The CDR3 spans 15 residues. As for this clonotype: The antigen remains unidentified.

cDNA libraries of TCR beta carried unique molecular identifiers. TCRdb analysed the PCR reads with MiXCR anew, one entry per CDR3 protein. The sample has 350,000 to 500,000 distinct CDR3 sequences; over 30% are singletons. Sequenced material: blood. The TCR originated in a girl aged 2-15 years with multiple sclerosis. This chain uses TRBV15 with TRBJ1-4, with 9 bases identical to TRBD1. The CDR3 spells CATSRPQGAGEKLFF. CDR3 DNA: TGTGCCACCAGCAGGCCACAGGGGGCTGGTGAAAAACTGTTTTTT.